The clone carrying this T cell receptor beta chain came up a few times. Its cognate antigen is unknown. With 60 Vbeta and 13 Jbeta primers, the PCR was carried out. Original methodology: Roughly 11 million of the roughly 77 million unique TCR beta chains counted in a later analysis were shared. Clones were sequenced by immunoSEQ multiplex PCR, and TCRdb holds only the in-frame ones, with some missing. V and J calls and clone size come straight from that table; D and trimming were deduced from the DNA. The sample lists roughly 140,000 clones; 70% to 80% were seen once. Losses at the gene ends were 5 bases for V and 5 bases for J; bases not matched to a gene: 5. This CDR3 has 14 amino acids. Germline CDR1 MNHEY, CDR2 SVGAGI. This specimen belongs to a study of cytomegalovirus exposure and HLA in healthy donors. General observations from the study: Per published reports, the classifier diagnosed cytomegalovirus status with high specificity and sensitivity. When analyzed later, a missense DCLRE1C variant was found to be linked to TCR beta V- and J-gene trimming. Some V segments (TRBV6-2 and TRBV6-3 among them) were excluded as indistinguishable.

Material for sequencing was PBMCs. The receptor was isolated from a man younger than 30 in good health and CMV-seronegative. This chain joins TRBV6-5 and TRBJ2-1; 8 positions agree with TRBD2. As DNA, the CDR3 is TGTGCCAGCAGTGAAACTAGCGGCAACAATGAGCAGTTCTTC. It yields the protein CASSETSGNNEQFF.